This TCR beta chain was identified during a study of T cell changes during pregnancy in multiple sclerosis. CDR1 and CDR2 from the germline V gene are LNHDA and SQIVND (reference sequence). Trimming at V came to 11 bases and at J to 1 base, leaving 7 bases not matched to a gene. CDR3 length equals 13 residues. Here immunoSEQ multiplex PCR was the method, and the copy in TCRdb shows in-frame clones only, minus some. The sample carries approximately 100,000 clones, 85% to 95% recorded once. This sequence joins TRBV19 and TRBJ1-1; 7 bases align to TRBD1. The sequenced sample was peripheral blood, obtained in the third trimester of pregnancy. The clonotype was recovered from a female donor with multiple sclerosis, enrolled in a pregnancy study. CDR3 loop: CASRGQKNTEAFF. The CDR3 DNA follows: TGTGCCTCCAGGGGACAGAAGAACACTGAAGCTTTCTTT.